The T cell receptor (beta chain) under discussion was sequenced for a study of shared clonotypes between healthy human individuals. Looking at the study overall: Every donor yielded three CD4 naive, three CD4 memory, two CD8 naive and one CD8 memory plate.

Naive CD8 cells lacked CD45RO, underwent positive selection for CCR7 and left out terminally differentiated effector memory CD45RA+ cells. As concerns this clone: Antigen specificity is unknown. Different DNA sequences within this sample yield the same CDR3.

The study, taken as a whole, reports: Compared with clonotypes that all four donors shared, non-shared clonotypes had lower generation probabilities. Naive subsets usually exceeded memory subsets in estimated richness.

The table came from immunoSEQ multiplex PCR; TCRdb's copy has only in-frame clones and leaves some out. In the table there are about 2 million clones, roughly 95% of which are singletons. The CDR3 runs to 13 residues. With 6 bases clipped from V and 4 bases from J, the junction kept 8 bases outside the gene matches. Per the germline V gene, CDR1 is SQVTM and CDR2 is ANQGSEA. The sequence came from a man younger than 35 in good health. The sample comprised naive CD8+ T cells sorted from blood. V usage is TRBV29-1 and J usage is TRBJ2-7; 8 positions agree with TRBD2. The CDR3 sequence: CSVAAGAGYEQYF. CDR3 bases: TGCAGCGTCGCAGCGGGAGCTGGATACGAGCAGTACTTC.